The source of this T cell receptor beta chain is a study of control samples from healthy donors and cancer patients. Trimming took off 0 bases at V and 4 bases at J, with 9 bases between the two ends. The CDR3 has 14 amino acids. CDR1 is MNHEY, CDR2 SVGAGI, per germline. Sequencing was performed with immunoSEQ multiplex PCR; in TCRdb, only in-frame clones are kept and a portion is missing. Here the sample spans about 130,000 clones, 90% being singletons. The source material was blood. The chain employs TRBV6-5 and TRBJ1-2; tentatively, D is TRBD1 (5 bases). The origin of this receptor is a man aged 18 to 35 in good health. DNA of the CDR3: TGTGCCAGCAGTTACTCGGGGCTTGGCTATGGCTACACCTTC. This codes for CASSYSGLGYGYTF.